This TCR beta chain was sequenced during a study of radiotherapy plus CTLA-4 blockade in lung cancer. The wider study: Objective responses were observed in 15% to 20% of patients, and disease control was achieved by about 30%.

About this clone: The antigen is unknown.

Study-level points and caveats: Strongest reported response predictors: early blood clone changes and post-radiation interferon-beta.

Focal radiation plus CTLA-4 blockade with ipilimumab was given to patients with chemo-refractory metastatic non-small-cell lung cancer. Profiled with immunoSEQ multiplex PCR; TCRdb holds only in-frame clones, not every one. The sample records about 120,000 clones, 70% to 85% being singletons. The sequence was obtained from a human donor with non-small cell lung cancer that progressed on radiotherapy plus ipilimumab. Some clones in this sample may be carry-over from other donors' samples. The sample here was peripheral blood, taken from a patient treated with radiotherapy plus ipilimumab.

CDR3 residues: CASSLPGALYEQYF. The CDR3 nucleotides are TGTGCCAGCAGTTTACCAGGGGCACTCTACGAGCAGTACTTC. The chain combines TRBV28 with TRBJ2-7; D might be TRBD1 (6 bases). CDR1 is MDHEN, CDR2 SYDVKM, per germline. The length of the CDR3 is 14 residues. Trimming took 2 bases from V and 3 from J, leaving 11 bases between them.